The 23 T cell receptor beta chains below come from one sample, sequenced in a study of shared clonotypes between healthy human individuals (dated by TCRdb to the early 2020s). The method was the immunoSEQ multiplex PCR assay. This is the immuneACCESS table as TCRdb keeps it, with only in-frame sequences that have V and J called. A part of the clones is gone; compared with another copy, unresolved V genes explain less than half, and the rest is unexplained. The sample includes millions of clones, with about 94% observed a single time. 0.9% to 1.3% of the sample goes to the ten largest clones. CD8 naive samples were obtained by positive selection for CCR7 among CD45RO-negative cells, yielding a CD45RA+CCR7+ population from which TemRA cells were excluded. The specimen sequenced was naive CD8+ T cells sorted from blood. Reading the label with the study, this specimen's cell subset or site is: CD45RA+CCR7+. The receptor source for this set is a man aged 18 to 29 in good health.

Comment on this clone: One end of the junction does not line up with germline, which may come from a read error. The chain combines TRBV10-3 with TRBJ1-1, with TRBD1 matching over 8 bases. This CDR3 contains 15 residues. Germline CDR1 reads ENHRY; CDR2 reads SYGVKD. The CDR3 nucleotides read TGTGCCATAAGTGAGTCTATCGGCCAGGGGGCTGGGGCTTTCTTT. It is translated as CAISESIGQGAGAFF.

The J gene is TRBJ1-5, the V gene TRBV2; D might be TRBD1 (5 bases). The V end lost 6 bases, the J end lost 1 base, and 16 bases lay between the germline ends. Germline-derived CDR1 and CDR2 are SNHLY and FYNNEI. The CDR3 consists of 16 residues. DNA of the CDR3: TGTGCCAGCAGCGCTCTCACCGGGGCGAGCAATCAGCCCCAGCATTTT. Encoded protein: CASSALTGASNQPQHF.

The rearrangement uses TRBV29-1 and TRBJ2-1; D call uncertain. Per germline, CDR1 SQVTM and CDR2 ANQGSEA. This CDR3 is 12 amino acids long. Trimming removed 8 bases at V and 7 bases at J, with 15 bases between. The CDR3 is CSSRTAINEQFF. Here the CDR3 DNA reads TGCAGCTCTCGGACGGCGATTAATGAGCAGTTCTTC.

The chain recombines TRBV5-4 with TRBJ2-4, with a weak D call TRBD1 (5 bases). Between the trimmed V and J ends, which lost 4 bases and 6 bases, there was a span of 14 bases. This CDR3 contains 14 residues. Germline CDR1 SGHNT, CDR2 YYREEE (reference sequence). The CDR3 loop is CASSPGWGVNIQYF. CDR3 DNA sequence: TGTGCCAGCAGCCCGGGCTGGGGCGTAAACATTCAGTACTTC.

This chain joins TRBV5-5 and TRBJ2-1; 10 bases align to TRBD2. The CDR3 is made up of 15 amino acids. V shed 4 bases and J 5 bases; nucleotides not matched to a gene: 6. Germline lookup yields CDR1 SGHKS and CDR2 YYEKEE (reference sequence). DNA for the CDR3: TGTGCCAGCAGCCGAACTAGCGGGGCGAACAATGAGCAGTTCTTC. It codes for CASSRTSGANNEQFF.

The chain couples TRBV5-1 to TRBJ2-1; TRBD1 is a possible D gene (5 bases). CDR3 length: 16 residues. V was clipped by 2 bases and J by 1 base, with 13 bases between them. CDR1 and CDR2 (germline): SGHRS, YFSETQ. The CDR3, as DNA: TGCGCCAGCAGCTTCATGCCAGGGCAATCCTACAATGAGCAGTTCTTC. This sequence encodes CASSFMPGQSYNEQFF.

The genes are TRBV5-6 and TRBJ2-7; no reliable D call. The V gene lost 1 base and the J gene lost 2 bases, with 10 bases spanning the gap. Germline CDR1 reads SGHDT; CDR2 reads YYEEEE. The CDR3 loop spans 14 amino acids. The CDR3 nucleotides are TGTGCCAGCAGCTTGATCGGTCGAACCTACGAGCAGTACTTC. Residues: CASSLIGRTYEQYF. Drawing the rest from reference TRBV5-6 and TRBJ2-7, the complete variable domain is DAGVTQSPTHLIKTRGQQVTLRCSPKSGHDTVSWYQQALGQGPQFIFQYYEEEERQRGNFPDRFSGHQFPNYSSELNVNALLLGDSALYLCASSLIGRTYEQYFGPGTRLTVT.

The chain recombines TRBV6-5 with TRBJ1-2; no definite D call. CDR1 and CDR2 from the germline V gene are MNHEY and SVGAGI. V shed 0 bases and J shed 4 bases, with 9 bases lying between them. There are 14 residues in the CDR3. In DNA, the CDR3 is TGTGCCAGCAGTTACTCGGAGGACCTCTATGGCTACACCTTC. It encodes CASSYSEDLYGYTF.

The gene calls are TRBV6-4 and TRBJ2-1; D possibly corresponds to TRBD2 (5 bases). Germline V gene lookup returns CDR1 MRHNA and CDR2 SNTAGT. Deletions cut 10 bases from V and 4 bases from J, with 17 bases between. This CDR3 region has 14 residues. CDR3 amino acids: CATHRLGEYNEQFF. The CDR3 bases are TGTGCCACCCATCGTCTCGGGGAGTACAATGAGCAGTTCTTC.

To note about this clone: This specimen includes other DNA sequences encoding the same CDR3. The chain carries TRBV4-1 and TRBJ2-1, with 8 bases lining up with TRBD1. Germline V gene lookup returns CDR1 MGHRA and CDR2 YSYEKL. This CDR3 contains 15 residues. V was pared by 1 base and J by 7 bases, with 6 bases of the junction left unmatched. The CDR3 reads CASSQVQGARNEQFF. CDR3 sequence (DNA): TGCGCCAGCAGCCAAGTGCAGGGGGCGCGTAATGAGCAGTTCTTC.

This clone was counted a single time. The genes are TRBV4-2 and TRBJ2-7, with 7 bases aligning to TRBD1. The CDR3 covers 15 residues. The germline V gene has CDR1 LGHNA and CDR2 YNFKEQ. Trimming cost V 0 bases and J 5 bases; bases outside gene matches: 7. The CDR3 DNA reads TGTGCCAGCAGCCAAGAATTGGGGACAGCTCACGAGCAGTACTTC. Amino acid sequence: CASSQELGTAHEQYF.

This chain connects TRBV5-4 to TRBJ2-1, with D tentatively TRBD1 (6 bases). This CDR3 is 12 amino acids long. Germline CDR1 is SGHNT and CDR2 is YYREEE (reference sequence). The germline V and J ends were trimmed by 0 bases and 9 bases, with 7 bases remaining between them. In DNA form, the CDR3 reads TGTGCCAGCAGCTTGGTAGGGGGTGAGCAGTTCTTC. Its translation is CASSLVGGEQFF.

The chain couples TRBV5-5 to TRBJ2-7; D ambiguous. CDR3 size: 13 residues. The V end was cut by 3 bases, the J end by 2 bases, with 9 bases between. Germline CDR1 reads SGHKS; CDR2 reads YYEKEE (reference sequence). The CDR3 bases are TGTGCCAGCAGCTGGGTGGGAACCTACGAGCAGTACTTC. Its translation is CASSWVGTYEQYF.

The chain has TRBV4-1 and TRBJ1-1, with a weak D call TRBD1 (6 bases). V was clipped by 0 bases and J by 4 bases, with 24 bases between them. Germline V lookup: CDR1 MGHRA, CDR2 YSYEKL. This CDR3 has 19 residues. The CDR3 region is CASSQDLLGQGWRGTEAFF. The CDR3 DNA reads TGCGCCAGCAGCCAAGATCTGCTAGGGCAGGGGTGGAGGGGCACTGAAGCTTTCTTT.

The chain employs TRBV9 and TRBJ2-5; 10 nucleotides align to TRBD2. The CDR3 consists of 15 residues. V dropped 4 bases and J dropped 3; count of bases not matched to a gene: 6. The V gene's germline CDR1 is SGDLS and CDR2 YYNGEE. CDR3 DNA sequence: TGTGCCAGCAGCCTTCTAGGACTAGCGGAAGAGACCCAGTACTTC. Translating gives CASSLLGLAEETQYF.

The V call is TRBV7-9, the J call TRBJ2-1; D is perhaps TRBD2 (6 bases). The CDR3 contains 16 residues. Germline CDR1 is SEHNR and CDR2 is FQNEAQ (reference sequence). Trimming shortened V by 4 bases and J by 5 bases, and 18 bases separated the two germline ends. As DNA, the CDR3 is TGTGCCAGCAGCTCCCGGAGGGCAGGCGGAGACAATGAGCAGTTCTTC. This encodes CASSSRRAGGDNEQFF.

This chain joins TRBV4-1 and TRBJ2-7; 7 nucleotides match TRBD2. Per the germline V gene, CDR1 is MGHRA and CDR2 is YSYEKL. This CDR3 is 15 amino acids long. V lost 6 bases, J lost 2 bases, and 10 bases stayed unmatched. The CDR3 nucleotides are TGCGCCAGCAGAGAGCGGGATTGGGCGGCCTACGAGCAGTACTTC. It encodes CASRERDWAAYEQYF.

This chain links TRBV30 with TRBJ2-5; the D call may be TRBD1 or TRBD2 (6 bases each). The CDR3 is 12 residues long. V gave up 5 bases and J gave up 2 bases, with 9 bases separating them. Germline V gene data show CDR1 as GTSNPN and CDR2 as SVGIG (reference sequence). The CDR3 sequence is CAWQGTQETQYF. The CDR3, as DNA: TGTGCCTGGCAGGGGACTCAAGAGACCCAGTACTTC.

This clone occurred once. At the DNA level, this CDR3 is encoded by other sequences in the same sample as well. The V and J genes are TRBV7-2 and TRBJ1-1; tentatively, D is TRBD1 (5 bases). V lost 2 bases to trimming and J lost 4 bases, with 8 bases between them. The CDR3 is 13 amino acids. Germline V gene data show CDR1 as SGHTA and CDR2 as FQGNSA. The CDR3: CASSLQGGTEAFF. The CDR3, as DNA: TGTGCCAGCAGCTTACAGGGAGGCACTGAAGCTTTCTTT.

This clone has just one count. Other DNA variants within this sample encode the same CDR3. The chain joins TRBV7-9 to TRBJ2-1; the D call may be TRBD1 or TRBD2 (6 bases each). From germline, CDR1 is SEHNR and CDR2 FQNEAQ (reference sequence). The ends were cut back, 3 bases at V and 7 bases at J, with 10 bases in the middle. The CDR3 runs to 13 residues. CDR3 nucleotide sequence: TGTGCCAGCAGCTTTGGGGGGCTGAATGAGCAGTTCTTC. This translates into CASSFGGLNEQFF.

This clone has a single count. This sequence joins TRBV28 and TRBJ2-7, with 10 bases identical to TRBD1. This CDR3 spans 14 amino acids. Germline V CDR1 and CDR2: MDHEN, SYDVKM. The V and J ends lost 6 bases and 3 bases, in that order; junction bases with no gene match: 5. CDR3 nucleotide sequence: TGTGCCAGCAGCCGGACAGGGGGGGGCTACGAGCAGTACTTC. Its protein is CASSRTGGGYEQYF. Filled out from reference TRBV28 and TRBJ2-7, the complete variable domain reads DVKVTQSSRYLVKRTGEKVFLECVQDMDHENMFWYRQDPGLGLRLIYFSYDVKMKEKGDIPEGYSVSREKKERFSLILESASTNQTSMYLCASSRTGGGYEQYFGPGTRLTVT.

This clone has more than one count but fewer than ten. Other DNA sequences in the sample encode the same CDR3. This chain links TRBV30 with TRBJ2-3, with D unclear. The CDR3 has 13 residues. V was cut by 0 bases and J by 0 bases, with 4 bases left in between. Germline V gene data show CDR1 as GTSNPN and CDR2 as SVGIG (reference sequence). The CDR3 is CAWSVDSTDTQYF. The CDR3 nucleotides are TGTGCCTGGAGTGTTGACAGCACAGATACGCAGTATTTT. Based on the CDR3 plus reference TRBV30 and TRBJ2-3, the full variable domain is SQTIHQWPATLVQPVGSPLSLECTVEGTSNPNLYWYRQAAGRGLQLLFYSVGIGQISSEVPQNLSASRPQDRQFILSSKKLLLSDSGFYLCAWSVDSTDTQYFGPGTRLTVL.

J is TRBJ2-7 and V is TRBV6-1; TRBD1 aligns across 7 bases. The CDR3 is 14 amino acids. After removal of 0 bases from V and 5 bases from J, the junction contained 4 bases not matched to a gene. In germline, CDR1 is MNHNS, CDR2 SASEGT. In DNA, the CDR3 is TGTGCCAGCAGTGAAGCGAGGGGGCCCCACGAGCAGTACTTC. The encoded protein is CASSEARGPHEQYF.